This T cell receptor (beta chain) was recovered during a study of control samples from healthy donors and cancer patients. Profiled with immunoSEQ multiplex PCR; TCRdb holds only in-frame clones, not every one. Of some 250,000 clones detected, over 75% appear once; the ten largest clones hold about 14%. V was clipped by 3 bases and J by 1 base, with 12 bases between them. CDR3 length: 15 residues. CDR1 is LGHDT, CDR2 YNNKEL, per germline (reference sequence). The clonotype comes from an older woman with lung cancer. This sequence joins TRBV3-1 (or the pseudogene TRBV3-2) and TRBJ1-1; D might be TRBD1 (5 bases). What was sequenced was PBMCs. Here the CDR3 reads CASSHSGSGNTEAFF. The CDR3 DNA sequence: TGTGCCAGCAGCCATTCAGGGTCGGGGAACACTGAAGCTTTCTTT.